A single sample gave rise to the 30 T cell receptor beta chains below, sequenced in a study of radiotherapy plus CTLA-4 blockade in lung cancer. Data came from immunoSEQ multiplex PCR; TCRdb stores just in-frame clones and leaves some out. The table includes 25,000 to 35,000 clones, 60% to 80% detected once. The sequencing used peripheral blood, collected from a patient treated with radiotherapy plus ipilimumab. Receptors originate from a human donor with non-small cell lung cancer who had stable disease on radiotherapy plus ipilimumab.

The rearrangement joins TRBV10-3 to TRBJ2-3; 9 bases align to TRBD1. V lost 7 bases to trimming and J lost 2 bases; unmatched junction nucleotides: 4. The length of the CDR3 is 14 residues. CDR1 and CDR2 from the germline V gene are ENHRY and SYGVKD. CDR3 in DNA: TGTGCCATCACGGGGACAGGGCTCACAGATACGCAGTATTTT. It encodes CAITGTGLTDTQYF.

The V gene is TRBV19, the J gene TRBJ1-1; D is uncertain. This CDR3 spans 18 amino acids. Trimming stripped 3 bases from V and 5 bases from J, with 25 bases between. Per germline, CDR1 LNHDA and CDR2 SQIVND (reference sequence). Here the CDR3 DNA reads TGTGCCAGTAGTATTGGAGGTGGGTTCGAGGATGGAGTAACTGAAGCTTTCTTT. This encodes CASSIGGGFEDGVTEAFF.

The rearrangement links TRBV7-3 to TRBJ1-6; 10 nucleotides align to TRBD1. Per the germline V gene, CDR1 is SGHTA and CDR2 is FQGTGA. The V and J ends lost 5 bases and 9 bases, in that order; junction bases with no gene match: 7. The CDR3 is made up of 15 amino acids. This CDR3 is CASSELGTGVSPLHF. CDR3 DNA sequence: TGTGCCAGCAGCGAGCTAGGGACAGGGGTTTCACCCCTCCACTTT.

This clone occurred once. This chain joins TRBV6-5 and TRBJ1-1; a possible D gene is TRBD1 (5 bases). This CDR3 contains 13 residues. Germline values: CDR1 MNHEY, CDR2 SVGAGI. The ends were cut back, 8 bases at V and 9 bases at J, with 19 bases in the middle. The CDR3 nucleotides read TGTGCCAGCGAGGAAGGGGATTATAGGCAAGCTTTCTTT. Amino acids: CASEEGDYRQAFF.

V gene TRBV7-2 combines with J gene TRBJ2-7, with D perhaps matching TRBD2 (5 bases). The CDR3 is 16 amino acids. The V end lost 0 bases, the J end lost 3 bases, and 15 bases lay between the germline ends. Germline V lookup: CDR1 SGHTA, CDR2 FQGNSA. CDR3 loop: CASSLARRGSLYEQYF. In DNA, the CDR3 is TGTGCCAGCAGCTTAGCTCGGCGAGGGTCTCTCTACGAGCAGTACTTC.

The chain joins TRBV7-2 to TRBJ2-1; D not certain. The CDR3 length is 12 residues. Germline assignment: CDR1 SGHTA and CDR2 FQGNSA. The V and J ends lost 5 bases and 0 bases respectively, with 2 bases between them. The CDR3 protein is CASSPSYNEQFF. The CDR3 DNA follows: TGTGCCAGCAGCCCCTCCTACAATGAGCAGTTCTTC.

The V and J genes are TRBV6-5 and TRBJ2-5, with D possibly matching TRBD1 (6 bases). The germline V gene has CDR1 MNHEY and CDR2 SVGAGI. Trimming took 3 bases from V and 4 from J, leaving 12 bases between them. The CDR3 consists of 14 residues. The CDR3, as DNA: TGTGCCAGCAGTTATCAGCAGGGGAGAGAGACCCAGTACTTC. Protein sequence: CASSYQQGRETQYF.

CDR3 nucleotide sequence: TGTGCCAGCAGCTTAGCTCGGGACATACCCGCTGAAGCTTTCTTT. Translated: CASSLARDIPAEAFF. This chain uses TRBV7-8 with TRBJ1-1; perhaps TRBD1 as D (6 bases). The germline gives CDR1 SGHVS, CDR2 FQNEAQ. The CDR3 runs 15 residues. The germline V and J ends were trimmed by 0 bases and 6 bases, with 14 bases remaining between them. The variable domain in full, completed from reference TRBV7-8 and TRBJ1-1, reads GAGVSQSPRYKVAKRGQDVALRCDPISGHVSLFWYQQALGQGPEFLTYFQNEAQLDKSGLPSDRFFAERPEGSVSTLKIQRTQQEDSAVYLCASSLARDIPAEAFFGQGTRLTVV.

This chain uses TRBV6-5 with TRBJ1-2; D is undetermined. With 2 bases removed from V and 1 base from J, the gap between germline ends came to 5 bases. The CDR3 loop spans 13 amino acids. Germline loops: CDR1 MNHEY, CDR2 SVGAGI. The CDR3 here is CASSYKVNYGYTF. For the CDR3, the DNA is TGTGCCAGCAGTTACAAGGTTAACTATGGCTACACCTTC.

This chain connects TRBV19 to TRBJ2-5, with D possibly TRBD1 on 6 matching bases. Trimming stripped 6 bases from V and 1 base from J, with 12 bases between. In germline, CDR1 is LNHDA, CDR2 SQIVND (reference sequence). This CDR3 has 14 residues. The CDR3 spells CASSLRGFQETQYF. The CDR3 DNA follows: TGTGCCAGTAGCCTTAGGGGGTTCCAAGAGACCCAGTACTTC.

This clone was detected once. The chain carries TRBV9 and TRBJ1-6, with a possible D match to TRBD1 (5 bases). With 4 bases removed from V and 7 bases from J, the gap between germline ends came to 15 bases. The CDR3 covers 15 residues. CDR1 SGDLS and CDR2 YYNGEE come from the germline V gene. For the CDR3, the DNA is TGTGCCAGCAGCTTAACGGGACTTCTGAATTCACCCCTCCACTTT. It codes for CASSLTGLLNSPLHF. The variable domain in full, completed from reference TRBV9 and TRBJ1-6, reads DSGVTQTPKHLITATGQRVTLRCSPRSGDLSVYWYQQSLDQGLQFLIQYYNGEERAKGNILERFSAQQFPDLHSELNLSSLELGDSALYFCASSLTGLLNSPLHFGNGTRLTVT.

The chain employs TRBV5-1 and TRBJ1-5; 9 nucleotides line up with TRBD1. This CDR3 has 14 residues. The V gene's germline CDR1 is SGHRS and CDR2 YFSETQ. V dropped 4 bases and J dropped 4; count of bases not matched to a gene: 3. CDR3 nucleotides: TGCGCCAGCAGCGAGGGACAGGGTAATCAGCCCCAGCATTTT. Amino acids: CASSEGQGNQPQHF.

This chain uses TRBV18 with TRBJ2-7; 8 bases are a match to TRBD1. CDR3 length equals 14 residues. V shed 2 bases and J 3 bases; nucleotides not matched to a gene: 3. Germline lookup yields CDR1 KGHSH and CDR2 LQKENI. The CDR3 sequence: CASSPETGVYEQYV. CDR3 coding DNA: TGTGCCAGCTCACCAGAGACAGGGGTCTACGAGCAGTACGTC.

This clone was detected a few times. The rearrangement links TRBV5-6 to TRBJ2-2; a possible D gene is TRBD1 (5 bases). The CDR3 sequence is 16 residues long. CDR1 and CDR2 (germline): SGHDT, YYEEEE. Deletions cut 1 base from V and 4 bases from J, with 14 bases between. DNA for the CDR3: TGTGCCAGCAGCTTGTTGCCAGGGATGGGCACCGGGGAGCTGTTTTTT. Protein: CASSLLPGMGTGELFF. Using reference TRBV5-6 and TRBJ2-2 for the parts outside the CDR3, the full variable domain is DAGVTQSPTHLIKTRGQQVTLRCSPKSGHDTVSWYQQALGQGPQFIFQYYEEEERQRGNFPDRFSGHQFPNYSSELNVNALLLGDSALYLCASSLLPGMGTGELFFGEGSRLTVL.

V and J are TRBV10-3 and TRBJ1-5; 10 bases agree with TRBD1. This CDR3 has 18 amino acids. CDR1 is ENHRY, CDR2 SYGVKD, per germline. Trimming removed 5 bases from V and 0 bases from J; junction bases left unmatched: 10. CDR3 in amino acids: CAISLGQGVGSSNQPQHF. In DNA, the CDR3 is TGTGCCATCAGTCTTGGACAGGGGGTCGGGTCTAGCAATCAGCCCCAGCATTTT.

Only one count was recorded for this clone. The rearrangement joins TRBV6-4 to TRBJ2-1, with a weak D call TRBD2 (7 bases). Trimming removed 0 bases at V and 8 bases at J, with 14 bases between. This CDR3 contains 15 residues. The germline V gene has CDR1 MRHNA and CDR2 SNTAGT. CDR3 in amino acids: CASSDSAGEGDEQFF. CDR3 bases: TGTGCCAGCAGTGACTCGGCAGGGGAGGGAGATGAGCAGTTCTTC.

This rearrangement joins TRBV6-1 to TRBJ1-2; TRBD1 might be the D (5 bases). This CDR3 comprises 12 residues. Per germline, CDR1 MNHNS and CDR2 SASEGT. V lost 3 bases and J lost 7, with 9 bases in between. CDR3 loop: CASSEGGVGYTF. In DNA, the CDR3 is TGTGCCAGCAGTGAGGGGGGGGTTGGCTACACCTTC.

V usage is TRBV28 and J usage is TRBJ1-4, with D hard to call. The V gene lost 2 bases and the J gene lost 5 bases, with 9 bases spanning the gap. This CDR3 is built from 14 residues. Germline CDR1 MDHEN, CDR2 SYDVKM. CDR3 DNA sequence: TGTGCCAGCAGTTTAGAGGCCATAAATGAAAAACTGTTTTTT. It yields the protein CASSLEAINEKLFF.

The gene calls are TRBV12-5 and TRBJ2-2; 15 bases align to TRBD2. The V gene's germline CDR1 is LGHNT and CDR2 FRNRAP. With 3 bases clipped from V and 0 bases from J, the junction kept 2 bases outside the gene matches. This CDR3 region has 18 residues. This CDR3 is CASGFRTSGGANTGELFF. CDR3 nucleotides: TGTGCTAGTGGTTTCCGGACTAGCGGGGGGGCGAACACCGGGGAGCTGTTTTTT.

This chain uses TRBV7-2 with TRBJ1-1; 8 positions match TRBD1. The CDR3 runs to 15 residues. CDR1 SGHTA and CDR2 FQGNSA come from the germline V gene. V shed 7 bases, J shed 2 bases, and the junction held 9 bases outside the gene matches. The CDR3: CASTGGAVLNTEAFF. The CDR3 coding sequence is TGTGCCAGCACAGGGGGCGCGGTGTTAAACACTGAAGCTTTCTTT.

The chain carries TRBV9 and TRBJ2-2; D possibly corresponds to TRBD2 (7 bases). Trimming took off 4 bases at V and 1 base at J, with 17 bases between the two ends. CDR1 is SGDLS, CDR2 YYNGEE, per germline. The CDR3 has 17 amino acids. The CDR3 coding sequence is TGTGCCAGCAGCCACCGGGGGGCAGCCGTGAACACCGGGGAGCTGTTTTTT. Translating gives CASSHRGAAVNTGELFF.

As concerns this clone: The same CDR3 can be traced to other DNA sequences in this sample. The J gene is TRBJ1-2, the V gene TRBV28; perhaps TRBD1 as D (6 bases). Germline CDR1 reads MDHEN; CDR2 reads SYDVKM. Deletions cut 1 base from V and 5 bases from J, with 11 bases between. There are 14 residues in the CDR3. CDR3 sequence reads: CASSLLGGGYGYTF. CDR3 sequence (DNA): TGTGCCAGCAGTTTATTAGGGGGGGGGTATGGCTACACCTTC.

The CDR3 DNA reads TGTGCCAGCAGTTACGGGCAGGGGATGAACACTGAAGCTTTCTTT. It specifies CASSYGQGMNTEAFF. The gene calls are TRBV6-6 and TRBJ1-1, with a weak D call TRBD1 (6 bases). The CDR3 covers 15 residues. Germline V CDR1 and CDR2: MNHNY, SVGAGI (reference sequence). Trimming pared 2 bases from V and 0 bases from J, leaving 10 bases between.

The CDR3 DNA follows: TGTGCCAGCAGGAGTCCGTGGGGCTACACCTTC. It specifies CASRSPWGYTF. The chain uses TRBV27 and TRBJ1-2; no firm D call. Germline CDR1 reads MNHEY; CDR2 reads SMNVEV (reference sequence). There are 11 residues in the CDR3. The V end lost 6 bases, the J end lost 8 bases, and 10 bases lay between the germline ends.

V usage is TRBV19 and J usage is TRBJ2-7; D might be TRBD1 (5 bases). V dropped 8 bases and J dropped 11 bases, with 19 bases sitting between them. The V gene's germline CDR1 is LNHDA and CDR2 SQIVND (reference sequence). The CDR3 is 12 residues long. The CDR3, as DNA: TGTGCCAGTCGTGACAGCTCCCGAGGAGAGTACTTC. Encoded protein: CASRDSSRGEYF.

This clone has a handful of counts. This chain links TRBV6-4 with TRBJ1-2, with TRBD1 as a possible D gene (5 bases). Germline V CDR1 and CDR2: MRHNA, SNTAGT. V shed 8 bases and J shed 1 base, with 20 bases lying between them. The CDR3 sequence is 16 residues long. CDR3 in amino acids: CASSGEGAPDNYGYTF. The CDR3 DNA follows: TGTGCCAGCTCCGGCGAAGGGGCCCCTGATAACTATGGCTACACCTTC.

The genes are TRBV19 and TRBJ2-7; D is uncertain. Trimming left V 7 bases short and J 5 bases short, with 3 bases between. The germline gives CDR1 LNHDA, CDR2 SQIVND (reference sequence). The CDR3 spans 9 residues. CDR3 nucleotide sequence: TGTGCCAGTAACCACGAGCAGTACTTC. This gives the protein CASNHEQYF.

The V and J genes are TRBV7-3 and TRBJ1-1; perhaps TRBD1 as D (6 bases). CDR3 length equals 15 residues. Trimming left V 5 bases short and J 6 bases short, with 19 bases between. Looked up from germline, CDR1 is SGHTA and CDR2 is FQGTGA. The CDR3 bases are TGTGCCAGCAGCCCACCCTACAGGGAGTACTCTGAAGCTTTCTTT. It is translated as CASSPPYREYSEAFF.

The V call is TRBV5-4, the J call TRBJ2-2, with 10 bases that match TRBD1. The CDR3 covers 15 residues. Trimming removed 5 bases from V and 4 bases from J; junction bases left unmatched: 5. CDR1 and CDR2 from the germline V gene are SGHNT and YYREEE (reference sequence). CDR3 protein: CASSTGTGVTGELFF. The CDR3 DNA follows: TGTGCCAGCAGTACCGGGACAGGGGTCACCGGGGAGCTGTTTTTT.

The V call is TRBV11-2, the J call TRBJ1-2, with 8 nucleotides matching TRBD1. The V gene's germline CDR1 is SGHAT and CDR2 FQNNGV. V lost 0 bases, J lost 14 bases, and 8 bases stayed unmatched. CDR3 length equals 13 residues. The CDR3 loop is CASSLENRGTQTF. Here the CDR3 DNA reads TGTGCCAGCAGCTTAGAGAACAGGGGGACCCAGACCTTC.